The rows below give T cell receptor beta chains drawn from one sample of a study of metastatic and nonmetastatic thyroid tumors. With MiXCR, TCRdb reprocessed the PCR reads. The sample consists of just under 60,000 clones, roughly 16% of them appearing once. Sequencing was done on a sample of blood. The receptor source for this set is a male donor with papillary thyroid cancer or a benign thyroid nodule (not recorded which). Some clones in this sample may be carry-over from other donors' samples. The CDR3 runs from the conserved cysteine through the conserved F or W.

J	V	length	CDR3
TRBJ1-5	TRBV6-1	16	CASRPGARETNQPQHF
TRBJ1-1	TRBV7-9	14	CASSLSLTPDEAFF
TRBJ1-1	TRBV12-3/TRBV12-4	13	CASSEGPGTEAFF
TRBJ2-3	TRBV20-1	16	CSARGPSGMGTDTQYF
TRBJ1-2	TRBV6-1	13	CASTVDRAMGYTF
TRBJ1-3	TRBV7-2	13	CASSFRRGNTIYF
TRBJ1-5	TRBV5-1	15	CASSLEGTGAQPQHF
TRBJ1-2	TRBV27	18	CASSLSGQASLINYGYTF
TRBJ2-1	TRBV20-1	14	CSARDYLGRSEQFF
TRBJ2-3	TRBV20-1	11	CSASRRGAKYF
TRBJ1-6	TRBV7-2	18	CAISLGWGSGQGNSPLHF
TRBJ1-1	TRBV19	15	CASTRDLIRGTEAFF
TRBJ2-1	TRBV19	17	CASKEAGTVSSYNEQFF
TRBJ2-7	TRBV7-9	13	CASSPGTDYEQYF
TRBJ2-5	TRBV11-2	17	CASSTQHISGGTWTQYF
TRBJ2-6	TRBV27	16	CASSLTVVEGANVLTF
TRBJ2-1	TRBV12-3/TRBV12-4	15	CAITLGSGGLNEQFF
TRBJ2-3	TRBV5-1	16	CASSFGTGANTDTQYF
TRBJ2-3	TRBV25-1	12	CASSERTGAQYF
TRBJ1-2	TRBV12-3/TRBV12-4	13	CASSLGTGFGYTF
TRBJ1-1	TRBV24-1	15	CATMAGGKLNTEAFF
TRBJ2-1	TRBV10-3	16	CAIAPRGEVRYNEQFF
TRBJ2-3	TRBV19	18	CASSIGGEFLGNTYTQYF
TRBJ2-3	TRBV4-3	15	CASSRDTGSSDTQYF
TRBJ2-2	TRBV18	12	CASSPQAGELFF
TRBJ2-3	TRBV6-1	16	CASSEELAGGSDTQYF
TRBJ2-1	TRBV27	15	CASSSRLSSYNEQFF
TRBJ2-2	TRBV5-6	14	CASSFPANTGELFF
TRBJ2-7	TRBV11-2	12	CASSVGPYEQYF